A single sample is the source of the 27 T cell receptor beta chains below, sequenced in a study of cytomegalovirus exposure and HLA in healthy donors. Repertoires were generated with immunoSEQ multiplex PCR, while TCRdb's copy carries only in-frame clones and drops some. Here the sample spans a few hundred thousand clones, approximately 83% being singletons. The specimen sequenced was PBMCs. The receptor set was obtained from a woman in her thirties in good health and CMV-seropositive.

The CDR3 DNA reads TGTGCCAGCAGAAGCGGGAACACCGGGGAGCTGTTTTTT. Its protein product is CASRSGNTGELFF. The chain links TRBV6-5 to TRBJ2-2; D perhaps matches TRBD2 (5 bases). The germline CDR1 and CDR2 sequences are MNHEY and SVGAGI. The CDR3 covers 13 residues. V lost 6 bases and J 1 base, leaving 6 bases between the germline ends.

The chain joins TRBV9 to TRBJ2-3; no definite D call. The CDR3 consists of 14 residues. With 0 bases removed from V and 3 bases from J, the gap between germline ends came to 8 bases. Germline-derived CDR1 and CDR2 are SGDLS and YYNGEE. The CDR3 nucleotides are TGTGCCAGCAGCGTAGCGGGCGAAACAGATACGCAGTATTTT. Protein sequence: CASSVAGETDTQYF.

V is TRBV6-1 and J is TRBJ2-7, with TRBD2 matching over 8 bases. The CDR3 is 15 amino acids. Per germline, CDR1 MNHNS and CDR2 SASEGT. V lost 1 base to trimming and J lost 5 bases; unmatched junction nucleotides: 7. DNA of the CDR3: TGTGCCAGCAGTGAAGACCCGGGAGGGCCGGACGAGCAGTACTTC. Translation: CASSEDPGGPDEQYF.

CDR3 sequence reads: CASRDSHQPQHF. CDR3 bases: TGTGCCAGCAGGGACAGCCATCAGCCCCAGCATTTT. The rearrangement links TRBV2 to TRBJ1-5, with D possibly TRBD1 on 6 matching bases. Germline CDR1 reads SNHLY; CDR2 reads FYNNEI. The CDR3 has 12 residues. V lost 6 bases and J 5 bases, leaving 8 bases between the germline ends.

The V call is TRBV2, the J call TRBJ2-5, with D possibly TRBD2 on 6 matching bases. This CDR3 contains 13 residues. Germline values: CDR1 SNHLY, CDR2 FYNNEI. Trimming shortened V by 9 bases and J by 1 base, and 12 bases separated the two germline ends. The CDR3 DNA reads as TGTGCCAGTGGGGGGACTTTCCAAGAGACCCAGTACTTC. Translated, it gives CASGGTFQETQYF.

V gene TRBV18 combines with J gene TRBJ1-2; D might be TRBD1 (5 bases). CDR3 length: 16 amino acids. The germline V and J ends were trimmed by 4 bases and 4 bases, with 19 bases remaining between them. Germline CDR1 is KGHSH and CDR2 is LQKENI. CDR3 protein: CASSLTLTETIYGYTF. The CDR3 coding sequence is TGTGCCAGCTCACTGACCTTGACAGAGACCATCTATGGCTACACCTTC.

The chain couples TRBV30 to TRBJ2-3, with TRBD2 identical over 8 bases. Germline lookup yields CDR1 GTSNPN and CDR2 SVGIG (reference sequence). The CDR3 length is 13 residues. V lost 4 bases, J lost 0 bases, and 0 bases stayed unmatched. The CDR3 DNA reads TGTGCCTGGACTAGCGGGAGCACAGATACGCAGTATTTT. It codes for CAWTSGSTDTQYF.

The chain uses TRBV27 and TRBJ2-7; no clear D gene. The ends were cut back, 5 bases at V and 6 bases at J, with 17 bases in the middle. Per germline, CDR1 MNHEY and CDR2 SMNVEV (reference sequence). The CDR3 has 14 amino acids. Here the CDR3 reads CASSQLHASAEQYF. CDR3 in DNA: TGTGCCAGCAGTCAACTCCACGCCTCGGCCGAGCAGTACTTC.

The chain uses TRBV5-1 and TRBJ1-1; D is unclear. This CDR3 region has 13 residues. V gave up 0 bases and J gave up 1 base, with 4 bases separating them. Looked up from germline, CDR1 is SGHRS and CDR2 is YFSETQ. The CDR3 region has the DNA TGCGCCAGCAGCTTGGGGGAGAACACTGAAGCTTTCTTT. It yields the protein CASSLGENTEAFF.

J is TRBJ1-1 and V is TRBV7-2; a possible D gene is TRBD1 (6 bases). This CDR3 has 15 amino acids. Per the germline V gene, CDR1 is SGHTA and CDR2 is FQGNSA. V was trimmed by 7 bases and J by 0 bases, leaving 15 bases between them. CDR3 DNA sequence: TGTGCCAGCACCCCCAACAGGGTCATGAACACTGAAGCTTTCTTT. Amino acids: CASTPNRVMNTEAFF. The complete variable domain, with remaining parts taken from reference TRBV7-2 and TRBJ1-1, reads GAGVSQSPSNKVTEKGKDVELRCDPISGHTALYWYRQSLGQGLEFLIYFQGNSAPDKSGLPSDRFSAERTGGSVSTLTIQRTQQEDSAVYLCASTPNRVMNTEAFFGQGTRLTVV.

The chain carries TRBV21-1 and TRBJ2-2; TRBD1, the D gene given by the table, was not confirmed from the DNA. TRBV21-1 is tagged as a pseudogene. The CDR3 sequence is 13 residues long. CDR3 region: CASRQGEGGELFF. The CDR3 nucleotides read TGTGCCAGCAGACAGGGGGAAGGCGGGGAGCTGTTTTTT.

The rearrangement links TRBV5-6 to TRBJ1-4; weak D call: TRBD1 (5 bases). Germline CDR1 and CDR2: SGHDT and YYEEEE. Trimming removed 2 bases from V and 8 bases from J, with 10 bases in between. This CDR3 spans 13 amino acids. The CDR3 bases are TGTGCCAGCAGCTTCGCAGGGCGGGAAAAACTGTTTTTT. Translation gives CASSFAGREKLFF.

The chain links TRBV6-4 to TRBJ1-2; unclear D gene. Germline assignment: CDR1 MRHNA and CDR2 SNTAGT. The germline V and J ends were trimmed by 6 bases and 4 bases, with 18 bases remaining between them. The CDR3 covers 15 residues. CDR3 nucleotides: TGTGCCAGCAGCCCGACTATGGATGGCGGCTATGGCTACACCTTC. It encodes CASSPTMDGGYGYTF.

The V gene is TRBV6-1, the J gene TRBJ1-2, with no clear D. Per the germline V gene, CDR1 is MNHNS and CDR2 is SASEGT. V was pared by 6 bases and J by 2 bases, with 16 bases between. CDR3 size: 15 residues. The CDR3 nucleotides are TGTGCCAGCAGACGAGGTAGGGAGGTGAACTATGGCTACACCTTC. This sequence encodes CASRRGREVNYGYTF.

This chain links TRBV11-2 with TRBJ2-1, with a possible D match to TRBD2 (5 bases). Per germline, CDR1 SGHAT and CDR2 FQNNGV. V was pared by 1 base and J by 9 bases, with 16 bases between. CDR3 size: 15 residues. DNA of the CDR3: TGTGCCAGCAGCTTAGGACCACTGAGCGGCAGTGAGCAGTTCTTC. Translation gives CASSLGPLSGSEQFF.

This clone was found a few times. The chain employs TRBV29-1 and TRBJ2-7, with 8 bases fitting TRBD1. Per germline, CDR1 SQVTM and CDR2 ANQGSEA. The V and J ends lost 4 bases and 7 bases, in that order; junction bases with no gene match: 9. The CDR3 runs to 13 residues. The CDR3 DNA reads TGCAGCGTTGGTAGGCAGGGGGCGGGGGAGCAGTACTTC. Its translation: CSVGRQGAGEQYF.

CDR3 DNA: TGTGCCAGCAGTTTTCTACCGACAGGGTTGCATGGCTACACCTTC. Translating gives CASSFLPTGLHGYTF. The rearrangement joins TRBV28 to TRBJ1-2, with 7 nucleotides matching TRBD1. This CDR3 has 15 residues. Germline V gives CDR1 MDHEN, CDR2 SYDVKM. With 3 bases clipped from V and 6 bases from J, the junction kept 10 bases outside the gene matches.

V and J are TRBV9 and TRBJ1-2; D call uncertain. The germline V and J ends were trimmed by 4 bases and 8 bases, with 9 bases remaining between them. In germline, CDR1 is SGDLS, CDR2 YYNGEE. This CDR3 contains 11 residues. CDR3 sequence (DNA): TGTGCCAGCAGCCCTACTGACGGCTACACCTTC. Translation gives CASSPTDGYTF.

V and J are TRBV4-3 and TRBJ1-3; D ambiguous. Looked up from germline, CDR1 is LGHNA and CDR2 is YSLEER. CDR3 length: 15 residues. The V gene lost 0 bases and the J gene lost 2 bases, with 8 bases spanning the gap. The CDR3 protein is CASSQDREAGNTIYF. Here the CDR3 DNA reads TGCGCCAGCAGCCAAGATAGGGAGGCTGGAAACACCATATATTTT.

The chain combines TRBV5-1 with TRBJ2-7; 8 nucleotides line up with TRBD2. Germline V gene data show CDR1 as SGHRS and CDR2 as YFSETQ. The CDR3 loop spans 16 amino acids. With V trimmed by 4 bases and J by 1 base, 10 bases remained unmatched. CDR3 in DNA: TGCGCCAGCAGCCCCGTGTGGGCGGGAGGTTCCTACGAGCAGTACTTC. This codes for CASSPVWAGGSYEQYF.

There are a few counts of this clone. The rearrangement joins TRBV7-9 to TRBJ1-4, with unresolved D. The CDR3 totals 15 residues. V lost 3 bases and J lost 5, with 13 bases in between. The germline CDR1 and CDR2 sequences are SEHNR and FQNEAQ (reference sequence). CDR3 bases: TGTGCCAGCAGCTTCCCACCAGCACGGAATGAAAAACTGTTTTTT. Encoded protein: CASSFPPARNEKLFF.

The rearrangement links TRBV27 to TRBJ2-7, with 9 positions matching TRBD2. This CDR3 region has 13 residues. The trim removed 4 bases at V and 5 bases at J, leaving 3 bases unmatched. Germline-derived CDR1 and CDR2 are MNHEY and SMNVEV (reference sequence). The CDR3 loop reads CASSSLAGNEQYF. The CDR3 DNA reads TGTGCCAGCAGTTCTCTAGCGGGGAACGAGCAGTACTTC.

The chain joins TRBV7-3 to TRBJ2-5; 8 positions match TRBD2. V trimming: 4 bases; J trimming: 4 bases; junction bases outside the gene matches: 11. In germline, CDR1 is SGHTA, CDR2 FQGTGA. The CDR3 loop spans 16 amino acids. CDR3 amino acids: CASSSSGEREPETQYF. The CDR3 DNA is TGTGCCAGCAGCTCCTCGGGGGAGCGGGAGCCAGAGACCCAGTACTTC. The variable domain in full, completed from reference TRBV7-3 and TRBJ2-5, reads GAGVSQTPSNKVTEKGKYVELRCDPISGHTALYWYRQSLGQGPEFLIYFQGTGAADDSGLPNDRFFAVRPEGSVSTLKIQRTERGDSAVYLCASSSSGEREPETQYFGPGTRLLVL.

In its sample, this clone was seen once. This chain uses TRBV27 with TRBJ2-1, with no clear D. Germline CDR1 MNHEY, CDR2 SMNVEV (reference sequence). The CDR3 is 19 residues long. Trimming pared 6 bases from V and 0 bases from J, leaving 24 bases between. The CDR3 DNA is TGTGCCAGCAGCCGTGGTTCCTCCGGGTCCTCCAGCTCCTACAATGAGCAGTTCTTC. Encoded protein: CASSRGSSGSSSSYNEQFF.

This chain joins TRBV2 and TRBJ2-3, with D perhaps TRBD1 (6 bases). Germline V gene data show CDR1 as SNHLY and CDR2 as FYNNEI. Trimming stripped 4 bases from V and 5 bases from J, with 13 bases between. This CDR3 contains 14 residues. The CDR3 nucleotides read TGTGCCAGCAGTGGAAGAGGGGGTTTAGATACGCAGTATTTT. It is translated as CASSGRGGLDTQYF.

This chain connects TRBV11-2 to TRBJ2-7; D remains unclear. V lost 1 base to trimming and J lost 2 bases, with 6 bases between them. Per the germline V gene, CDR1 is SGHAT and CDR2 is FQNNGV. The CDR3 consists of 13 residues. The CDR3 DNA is TGTGCCAGCAGCTTAGTGGAGACCTACGAGCAGTACTTC. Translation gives CASSLVETYEQYF.

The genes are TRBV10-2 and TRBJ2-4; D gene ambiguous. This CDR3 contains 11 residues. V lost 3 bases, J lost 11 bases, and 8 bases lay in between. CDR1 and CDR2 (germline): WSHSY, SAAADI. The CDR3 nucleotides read TGCGCCAGCAGTGAAGGAGACCTTCAGTACTTC. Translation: CASSEGDLQYF.